The 10 T cell receptor beta chains below come from one sample, sequenced in a study of T-cell reconstitution after alpha-beta-depleted transplantation in children. TCRbeta library construction was performed incorporating unique molecular identifiers. TCRdb used MiXCR to reprocess the PCR reads, holding one entry per CDR3 protein. The sample lists some 120,000 distinct CDR3 sequences, roughly 10% occurring once. The sequenced sample was PBMCs, mostly from graft donor cells, obtained 180 days after TCRalphabeta/CD19-depleted stem cell transplant. These TCRs come from a girl under three years old who had a stem cell transplant for combined immunodeficiency, so the T cells may come from the graft donor.

This clonotype has at least ten counts. V gene TRBV5-1 combines with J gene TRBJ2-5; D gene ambiguous. V was cut by 0 bases and J by 5 bases, with 11 bases left in between. The germline V gene encodes CDR1 SGHRS and CDR2 YFSETQ. This CDR3 is 14 amino acids long. The chain's CDR3 is CASSLGGSEETQYF. The CDR3 bases are TGCGCCAGCAGCTTGGGGGGAAGTGAGGAGACCCAGTACTTC.

This clonotype was seen a few times. The J gene is TRBJ2-3, the V gene TRBV27, with TRBD1 matching 7 bases. The CDR3 has 15 amino acids. J was trimmed by 0 bases and V by 7 bases; bases with no gene match: 7. From germline, CDR1 is MNHEY and CDR2 SMNVEV (reference sequence). Written as DNA, the CDR3 is TGTGCCAGCACCTGGACAGGAGGAAGCACAGATACGCAGTATTTT. Translated, it gives CASTWTGGSTDTQYF.

Many counts were recorded for this clonotype. The chain links TRBV27 to TRBJ2-2; no clear D. CDR1 and CDR2 (germline): MNHEY, SMNVEV (reference sequence). This CDR3 contains 11 residues. The V gene lost 4 bases and the J gene lost 7 bases, with 4 bases spanning the gap. The CDR3, as DNA: TGTGCCAGCAGTTCAATCGGGGAGCTGTTTTTT. Its protein is CASSSIGELFF.

This clonotype was seen at least ten times. This sequence joins TRBV4-3 and TRBJ1-3, with D possibly being TRBD1 (6 bases). V gave up 0 bases and J gave up 7 bases, with 16 bases separating them. This CDR3 is 16 amino acids long. Per the germline V gene, CDR1 is LGHNA and CDR2 is YSLEER. The CDR3 region is CASSQDRGQVVNTIYF. The CDR3 DNA sequence: TGCGCCAGCAGCCAAGATCGGGGGCAGGTTGTCAACACCATATATTTT.

This clonotype appeared a few times. The gene calls are TRBV24-1 and TRBJ2-1, with D unclear. This CDR3 has 15 amino acids. The V end lost 0 bases, the J end lost 7 bases, and 12 bases lay between the germline ends. CDR1 is KGHDR, CDR2 SFDVKD, per germline. The CDR3 reads CATSDLSASMNEQFF. The CDR3 coding sequence is TGTGCCACCAGTGATTTGTCGGCTAGTATGAATGAGCAGTTCTTC.

This chain uses TRBV11-2 with TRBJ2-3, with D possibly matching TRBD2 (5 bases). Germline loops: CDR1 SGHAT, CDR2 FQNNGV. Trimming shortened V by 1 base and J by 0 bases, and 14 bases separated the two germline ends. CDR3 length: 17 residues. As DNA, the CDR3 is TGTGCCAGCAGCTTAGTGTTCGGGCGGACTAGCACAGATACGCAGTATTTT. This translates into CASSLVFGRTSTDTQYF.

This clonotype was detected ten times or more. The chain's CDR3 is CSARDDRSLYEQYF. In DNA, the CDR3 is TGCAGTGCTAGAGACGACAGGAGCCTGTACGAGCAGTACTTC. This chain links TRBV20-1 with TRBJ2-7, with D maybe TRBD1 (6 bases). The CDR3 sequence is 14 residues long. The germline V gene encodes CDR1 DFQATT and CDR2 SNEGSKA (reference sequence). The V and J ends lost 0 bases and 4 bases respectively, with 13 bases between them.

The rearrangement uses TRBV7-9 and TRBJ2-1; D tentatively reads TRBD1 or TRBD2 (5 bases each). Trimming left V 5 bases short and J 7 bases short, with 18 bases between. The germline V gene has CDR1 SEHNR and CDR2 FQNEAQ (reference sequence). This CDR3 region has 15 residues. This CDR3 reads CASSVIRGKGNEQFF. The CDR3 DNA follows: TGTGCCAGCAGCGTAATACGAGGGAAGGGGAATGAGCAGTTCTTC.

This clonotype was counted at least ten times. The gene calls are TRBV6-5 and TRBJ2-2; the D gene could be TRBD1 or TRBD2 (5 bases each). V was trimmed by 2 bases and J by 2 bases, leaving 9 bases between them. Germline lookup yields CDR1 MNHEY and CDR2 SVGAGI. The CDR3 covers 15 residues. CDR3 in DNA: TGTGCCAGCAGTTACGAGGGACCTAACACCGGGGAGCTGTTTTTT. Residues: CASSYEGPNTGELFF.

On this clonotype itself: Its ends do not fully match the called genes, so a read error is possible. This rearrangement joins TRBV3-1 to TRBJ2-5; 7 positions match TRBD1. The V gene's germline CDR1 is LGHDT and CDR2 YNNKEL (reference sequence). The CDR3 is made up of 17 amino acids. The CDR3 sequence is CASTQEGGLRVQETQYF. The DNA for the CDR3 is TGTGCCAGCACCCAAGAAGGGGGCTTAAGGGTCCAAGAGACCCAGTACTTC.